Below, 27 T cell receptor beta chains from the same sample are listed, as sequenced in a study of T cell repertoires in ileal Crohn's disease. TCRdb's table, derived via immunoSEQ multiplex PCR, lists solely in-frame clones and lacks some. The sample holds roughly 31,000 clones, about four fifths seen once. Sequencing was done on a sample of ileal tissue. These receptors came from an adult with Crohn's disease.

V and J are TRBV29-1 and TRBJ2-2; the D gene is possibly TRBD2 (6 bases). The germline V gene has CDR1 SQVTM and CDR2 ANQGSEA. V lost 7 bases and J lost 0, with 12 bases in between. This CDR3 is built from 14 residues. CDR3 sequence: CSAGGRPNTGELFF. CDR3 sequence (DNA): TGCAGCGCCGGGGGACGGCCGAACACCGGGGAGCTGTTTTTT.

This clone is deemed medium-sized. This rearrangement joins TRBV7-3 to TRBJ2-1; 7 nucleotides match TRBD2. The length of the CDR3 is 14 residues. Germline lookup yields CDR1 SGHTA and CDR2 FQGTGA. V gave up 3 bases and J gave up 7 bases; unmatched junction bases: 6. CDR3 region: CASSFGGGLNEQFF. CDR3 DNA sequence: TGTGCCAGCAGCTTTGGCGGGGGTTTAAATGAGCAGTTCTTC.

The V and J genes are TRBV18 and TRBJ1-2; D might be TRBD1 (5 bases). From germline, CDR1 is KGHSH and CDR2 LQKENI. V dropped 2 bases and J dropped 7 bases, with 8 bases sitting between them. This CDR3 region has 12 residues. CDR3 DNA sequence: TGTGCCAGCTCACCAACGGGGGGTGGCTACACCTTC. This sequence encodes CASSPTGGGYTF.

The chain has TRBV7-2 and TRBJ2-3; TRBD2 matches 11 bases. V trimming: 5 bases; J trimming: 1 base; junction bases outside the gene matches: 5. This CDR3 is built from 16 residues. Germline-derived CDR1 and CDR2 are SGHTA and FQGNSA. The CDR3 DNA reads TGTGCCAGCAGCGAACTAGCGGGGGTGGGCACAGATACGCAGTATTTT. It is translated as CASSELAGVGTDTQYF. Filled out from reference TRBV7-2 and TRBJ2-3, the complete variable domain reads GAGVSQSPSNKVTEKGKDVELRCDPISGHTALYWYRQSLGQGLEFLIYFQGNSAPDKSGLPSDRFSAERTGGSVSTLTIQRTQQEDSAVYLCASSELAGVGTDTQYFGPGTRLTVL.

The J gene is TRBJ2-2, the V gene TRBV13; 7 bases are shared with TRBD1. The CDR3 contains 13 residues. In germline, CDR1 is PRHDT, CDR2 FYEKMQ (reference sequence). Losses at the gene ends were 2 bases for V and 6 bases for J; bases not matched to a gene: 0. The CDR3 sequence is CASSLRGPGELFF. The CDR3 DNA reads as TGTGCCAGCAGCTTAAGGGGGCCCGGGGAGCTGTTTTTT.

This chain links TRBV5-6 with TRBJ1-2; 7 nucleotides match TRBD1. Germline V CDR1 and CDR2: SGHDT, YYEEEE. V lost 0 bases, J lost 0 bases, and 5 bases stayed unmatched. The CDR3 runs 16 residues. The CDR3, as DNA: TGTGCCAGCAGCTTGGAACAGGGGAAAGCTAACTATGGCTACACCTTC. Protein: CASSLEQGKANYGYTF.

The gene calls are TRBV27 and TRBJ2-7, with D maybe TRBD2 (5 bases). Germline V gives CDR1 MNHEY, CDR2 SMNVEV (reference sequence). V was clipped by 3 bases and J by 6 bases, with 18 bases between them. This CDR3 contains 15 residues. The CDR3 DNA is TGTGCCAGCAGTTTCGGCAGAGTGTTAGGAGGCGAGCAGTACTTC. Its translation is CASSFGRVLGGEQYF.

The chain couples TRBV30 to TRBJ2-4, with 9 bases aligning to TRBD1. Germline loops: CDR1 GTSNPN, CDR2 SVGIG (reference sequence). The CDR3 loop spans 15 amino acids. Trimming at V came to 4 bases and at J to 4 bases, leaving 8 bases not matched to a gene. CDR3 coding DNA: TGTGCCTGGACCCACCGCGGGACAGGGAAAAACATTCAGTACTTC. As protein: CAWTHRGTGKNIQYF.

The rearrangement uses TRBV7-3 and TRBJ2-7, with 9 bases identical to TRBD1. This CDR3 has 16 amino acids. Germline loops: CDR1 SGHTA, CDR2 FQGTGA. J gave up 2 bases and V 1 base, and 6 bases lay outside the gene matches. In nucleotides, the CDR3 is TGTGCCAGCAGCTTAAAGGGGGACAGGGACCCCTACGAGCAGTACTTC. Its translation is CASSLKGDRDPYEQYF.

J is TRBJ2-6 and V is TRBV27; a weak D match, TRBD2 (5 bases). The CDR3 sequence is 15 residues long. Trimming removed 4 bases from V and 4 bases from J, with 11 bases in between. The germline CDR1 and CDR2 sequences are MNHEY and SMNVEV (reference sequence). The CDR3 DNA is TGTGCCAGCAGTTCTATGAGGGCCGGGGCCAACGTCCTGACTTTC. Protein: CASSSMRAGANVLTF. The full variable domain, rest sourced from reference TRBV27 and TRBJ2-6, is EAQVTQNPRYLITVTGKKLTVTCSQNMNHEYMSWYRQDPGLGLRQIYYSMNVEVTDKGDVPEGYKVSRKEKRNFPLILESPSPNQTSLYFCASSSMRAGANVLTFGAGSRLTVL.

The chain combines TRBV30 with TRBJ2-7; no clear D gene. The CDR3 spans 11 residues. Deletions cut 1 base from V and 6 bases from J, with 7 bases between. From germline, CDR1 is GTSNPN and CDR2 SVGIG (reference sequence). CDR3 sequence (DNA): TGTGCCTGGAGTGATAGTTCCGAGCAGTACTTC. The encoded protein is CAWSDSSEQYF.

Comment on this clone: Other DNA sequences in this sample translate to the same CDR3. J is TRBJ1-4 and V is TRBV7-9; maybe TRBD1 (6 bases). V lost 5 bases and J lost 5, with 12 bases in between. The V gene's germline CDR1 is SEHNR and CDR2 FQNEAQ (reference sequence). This CDR3 spans 14 amino acids. The CDR3 loop reads CASSSNTGNEKLFF. The CDR3 nucleotides read TGTGCCAGCAGCAGTAATACAGGGAATGAAAAACTGTTTTTT.

The V and J genes are TRBV7-9 and TRBJ2-3; maybe TRBD2 (6 bases). Per the germline V gene, CDR1 is SEHNR and CDR2 is FQNEAQ (reference sequence). V dropped 1 base and J dropped 7 bases, with 12 bases sitting between them. The CDR3 consists of 14 residues. This chain's CDR3 is CASSLDWGVNTQYF. The CDR3 nucleotides are TGTGCCAGCAGCTTAGATTGGGGGGTAAATACGCAGTATTTT.

The chain uses TRBV5-4 and TRBJ2-2, with a possible D match to TRBD2 (5 bases). CDR3 length equals 14 residues. V was pared by 3 bases and J by 1 base, with 7 bases between. The germline V gene encodes CDR1 SGHNT and CDR2 YYREEE (reference sequence). In DNA form, the CDR3 reads TGTGCCAGCAGCTGGGGAGAGAACACCGGGGAGCTGTTTTTT. Translated: CASSWGENTGELFF. The whole variable domain, remainder taken from reference TRBV5-4 and TRBJ2-2, is ETGVTQSPTHLIKTRGQQVTLRCSSQSGHNTVSWYQQALGQGPQFIFQYYREEENGRGNFPPRFSGLQFPNYSSELNVNALELDDSALYLCASSWGENTGELFFGEGSRLTVL.

This clone was counted once. The chain links TRBV6-5 to TRBJ2-7; 7 bases match TRBD1. CDR1 MNHEY and CDR2 SVGAGI come from the germline V gene. The CDR3 is 12 residues long. V was pared by 8 bases and J by 2 bases, with 3 bases of the junction left unmatched. For the CDR3, the DNA is TGTGCCAGCCGACAGGGCCCCTACGAGCAGTACTTC. It encodes CASRQGPYEQYF.

The chain recombines TRBV6-6 with TRBJ1-6, with D tentatively TRBD1 (5 bases). Between the trimmed V and J ends, which lost 1 base and 8 bases, there was a span of 12 bases. Germline values: CDR1 MNHNY, CDR2 SVGAGI (reference sequence). This CDR3 is 15 amino acids long. CDR3 sequence (DNA): TGTGCCAGCAGTTACTTGGGGGGAATGGATTCACCCCTCCACTTT. Translation gives CASSYLGGMDSPLHF.

The V gene is TRBV7-9, the J gene TRBJ1-5; D gene uncertain. The CDR3 covers 16 residues. The V and J ends lost 5 bases and 3 bases respectively, with 17 bases between them. From germline, CDR1 is SEHNR and CDR2 FQNEAQ (reference sequence). In DNA, the CDR3 is TGTGCCAGCAGCCGAACCGATGGAGGCCCCAATCAGCCCCAGCATTTT. Translating it yields CASSRTDGGPNQPQHF.

The CDR3 region has the DNA TGTGCCAGCAGTACAAGCTCCTACGAGCAGTACTTC. Translating gives CASSTSSYEQYF. The J gene is TRBJ2-7, the V gene TRBV27; D not certain. Trimming shortened V by 5 bases and J by 0 bases, and 5 bases separated the two germline ends. CDR1 MNHEY and CDR2 SMNVEV come from the germline V gene (reference sequence). The CDR3 runs 12 residues.

This clone was recorded a few times. The chain is built from TRBV5-5 and TRBJ2-7; 9 bases line up with TRBD2. Germline V gene data show CDR1 as SGHKS and CDR2 as YYEKEE (reference sequence). V was clipped by 3 bases and J by 4 bases; unmatched bases: 5. The CDR3 covers 14 residues. Here the CDR3 reads CASSSRLAAYEQYF. CDR3 coding DNA: TGTGCCAGCAGCTCAAGACTAGCGGCGTACGAGCAGTACTTC.

The CDR3 DNA is TGTGCCAGCAGCTCCAGGACAGTAACTGAAGCTTTCTTT. Its translation: CASSSRTVTEAFF. V and J are TRBV7-3 and TRBJ1-1; maybe TRBD1 (6 bases). Trimming left V 4 bases short and J 5 bases short, with 11 bases between. There are 13 residues in the CDR3. CDR1 is SGHTA and CDR2 is FQGTGA in the germline V gene. Full variable domain (remainder filled in from reference TRBV7-3 and TRBJ1-1): GAGVSQTPSNKVTEKGKYVELRCDPISGHTALYWYRQSLGQGPEFLIYFQGTGAADDSGLPNDRFFAVRPEGSVSTLKIQRTERGDSAVYLCASSSRTVTEAFFGQGTRLTVV.

V usage is TRBV6-6 and J usage is TRBJ2-7, with 8 bases that match TRBD1. Looked up from germline, CDR1 is MNHNY and CDR2 is SVGAGI (reference sequence). V lost 8 bases, J lost 5 bases, and 8 bases stayed unmatched. This CDR3 is 13 amino acids long. The CDR3 protein is CASGRTGFHEQYF. In nucleotides, the CDR3 is TGTGCCAGCGGGCGGACAGGGTTTCACGAGCAGTACTTC.

The rearrangement uses TRBV10-1 and TRBJ1-1; no clear D gene. This CDR3 comprises 11 residues. CDR1 is WNHNN, CDR2 SYGVQD, per germline (reference sequence). V was clipped by 11 bases and J by 0 bases, with 7 bases between them. CDR3 nucleotides: TGCGCCGGGCTTCTGAACACTGAAGCTTTCTTT. Amino acids: CAGLLNTEAFF.

This rearrangement joins TRBV18 to TRBJ1-5; 9 nucleotides line up with TRBD1. Germline assignment: CDR1 KGHSH and CDR2 LQKENI. V lost 0 bases to trimming and J lost 3 bases; unmatched junction nucleotides: 3. CDR3 size: 16 residues. This CDR3 is CASSPPGTGINQPQHF. The CDR3, as DNA: TGTGCCAGCTCACCACCGGGGACAGGGATCAATCAGCCCCAGCATTTT.

The chain carries TRBV2 and TRBJ2-7; tentatively, D is TRBD2 (6 bases). Germline-derived CDR1 and CDR2 are SNHLY and FYNNEI. Trimming pared 5 bases from V and 2 bases from J, leaving 13 bases between. The length of the CDR3 is 14 residues. CDR3 coding DNA: TGTGCCAGCAGTTCCGGCGGGAACCCCTACGAGCAGTACTTC. It codes for CASSSGGNPYEQYF.

The rearrangement joins TRBV5-1 to TRBJ1-2, with a weak D call TRBD1 (5 bases). V lost 6 bases to trimming and J lost 1 base, with 13 bases between them. Germline V lookup: CDR1 SGHRS, CDR2 YFSETQ. CDR3 size: 14 residues. The CDR3 reads CASKTDFFNYGYTF. DNA of the CDR3: TGCGCCAGCAAGACAGATTTTTTTAACTATGGCTACACCTTC.

The J gene is TRBJ2-7, the V gene TRBV7-2; 7 bases fit TRBD1. V lost 6 bases to trimming and J lost 0 bases; unmatched junction nucleotides: 8. Germline V CDR1 and CDR2: SGHTA, FQGNSA. The CDR3 totals 15 residues. DNA of the CDR3: TGTGCCAGCAGAAACCGGGACAGTCCCTCCTACGAGCAGTACTTC. Translated, it gives CASRNRDSPSYEQYF.

This clone was seen just once. The rearrangement uses TRBV30 and TRBJ1-4; D is uncertain. The germline V gene encodes CDR1 GTSNPN and CDR2 SVGIG (reference sequence). V was trimmed by 4 bases and J by 0 bases, leaving 9 bases between them. This CDR3 region has 14 residues. CDR3 in DNA: TGTGCCTGGACCGACATAGCAACTAATGAAAAACTGTTTTTT. Translated: CAWTDIATNEKLFF.